A single sample is the source of the 11 T cell receptor beta chains below, sequenced in a study of long-term antiretroviral therapy in people with HIV. Runs used v3.0 of the immunoSEQ assay and were done at survey level. The protocol was immunoSEQ multiplex PCR, while the TCRdb copy is restricted to in-frame clones and leaves out a portion. The sample holds about 10,000 clones, roughly 84% seen once. This specimen consisted of unsorted PBMCs, obtained 0.3 years before starting antiretroviral therapy. The origin of the receptors is a man younger than 40 with HIV.

The chain is built from TRBV6-1 and TRBJ1-5, with 9 bases aligning to TRBD1. Germline-derived CDR1 and CDR2 are MNHNS and SASEGT. The CDR3 loop spans 14 amino acids. V trimming: 6 bases; J trimming: 4 bases; junction bases outside the gene matches: 4. The CDR3, as DNA: TGTGCCAGCAGGGGACAGGGACTGAATCAGCCCCAGCATTTT. As protein: CASRGQGLNQPQHF.

The V and J genes are TRBV21-1 and TRBJ2-7. TRBV21-1 is classified as a pseudogene. CDR3 length: 16 residues. The CDR3 region is CASSRVFRRVRSEQYF. Written as DNA, the CDR3 is TGTGCCAGCAGTCGAGTCTTTCGGCGAGTTCGCTCCGAGCAGTACTTC.

By its share, this clone is medium-sized. The chain employs TRBV7-6 and TRBJ2-2; D possibly corresponds to TRBD2 (6 bases). CDR1 and CDR2 from the germline V gene are SGHVS and FNYEAQ. The CDR3 totals 19 residues. Trimming left V 3 bases short and J 0 bases short, with 20 bases between. CDR3 in DNA: TGTGCCAGCAGCTTTGCCCCTGGCGGGACCCGTGCGAACACCGGGGAGCTGTTTTTT. It translates to CASSFAPGGTRANTGELFF.

The rearrangement links TRBV7-2 to TRBJ2-1; TRBD2 agrees at 8 bases. This CDR3 has 16 amino acids. The ends lost 1 base at V and 6 bases at J; junction bases unmatched: 8. The V gene's germline CDR1 is SGHTA and CDR2 FQGNSA. The CDR3, as DNA: TGTGCCAGCAGCTTAGGTCCGGGAGGGCAGTTCAATGAGCAGTTCTTC. It translates to CASSLGPGGQFNEQFF. The full variable domain, completed using reference TRBV7-2 and TRBJ2-1, is GAGVSQSPSNKVTEKGKDVELRCDPISGHTALYWYRQSLGQGLEFLIYFQGNSAPDKSGLPSDRFSAERTGGSVSTLTIQRTQQEDSAVYLCASSLGPGGQFNEQFFGPGTRLTVL.

The chain has TRBV6-1 and TRBJ1-1; D is perhaps TRBD1 (6 bases). Trimming removed 4 bases from V and 2 bases from J, with 8 bases in between. The CDR3 runs to 13 residues. The germline V gene encodes CDR1 MNHNS and CDR2 SASEGT. The CDR3 DNA reads as TGTGCCAGCAGTGCGACAGGCAACACTGAAGCTTTCTTT. The encoded protein is CASSATGNTEAFF.

The table lists this clone with a few counts. This chain uses TRBV5-5 with TRBJ2-7; possible D gene TRBD1, 6 bases. V lost 3 bases and J lost 0, with 13 bases in between. There are 15 residues in the CDR3. Germline CDR1 reads SGHKS; CDR2 reads YYEKEE (reference sequence). The CDR3 coding sequence is TGTGCCAGCAGCTCCGACAGGTGGAGCTCCTACGAGCAGTACTTC. This codes for CASSSDRWSSYEQYF. Using reference TRBV5-5 and TRBJ2-7 for the parts outside the CDR3, the full variable domain is DAGVTQSPTHLIKTRGQQVTLRCSPISGHKSVSWYQQVLGQGPQFIFQYYEKEERGRGNFPDRFSARQFPNYSSELNVNALLLGDSALYLCASSSDRWSSYEQYFGPGTRLTVT.

DNA for the CDR3: TGTGCCAGCAGTTCTCAAGACAACACCGGGGAGCTGTTTTTT. Its protein is CASSSQDNTGELFF. V gene TRBV27 combines with J gene TRBJ2-2; D is unclear. Trimming stripped 4 bases from V and 2 bases from J, with 8 bases between. CDR1 is MNHEY and CDR2 is SMNVEV in the germline V gene (reference sequence). The CDR3 spans 14 residues.

The chain is built from TRBV19 and TRBJ1-3, with a possible D match to TRBD1 (5 bases). The CDR3 consists of 14 residues. Trimming shortened V by 6 bases and J by 4 bases, and 13 bases separated the two germline ends. The germline V gene has CDR1 LNHDA and CDR2 SQIVND (reference sequence). As DNA, the CDR3 is TGTGCCAGTAGATTACAGGCTGGAGGAAACACCATATATTTT. Encoded protein: CASRLQAGGNTIYF.

The chain links TRBV28 to TRBJ2-3; D is possibly TRBD2 (6 bases). Trimming stripped 5 bases from V and 2 bases from J, with 14 bases between. There are 15 residues in the CDR3. Germline V gene sequence: CDR1 MDHEN, CDR2 SYDVKM. The CDR3 sequence: CASSPGLGNTDTQYF. In nucleotides, the CDR3 is TGTGCCAGCAGTCCGGGACTGGGTAACACAGATACGCAGTATTTT.

The V and J genes are TRBV5-4 and TRBJ2-6; D not certain. The CDR3 extends over 15 amino acids. V gave up 4 bases and J gave up 1 base, with 9 bases separating them. Germline CDR1 SGHNT, CDR2 YYREEE (reference sequence). The CDR3 here is CASSPTSSGANVLTF. CDR3 nucleotide sequence: TGTGCCAGCAGCCCGACGAGTTCTGGGGCCAACGTCCTGACTTTC.

The chain links TRBV10-1 to TRBJ2-1, with D possibly being TRBD2 (5 bases). Looked up from germline, CDR1 is WNHNN and CDR2 is SYGVQD (reference sequence). The CDR3 is 20 amino acids. V lost 4 bases and J lost 10, with 35 bases in between. The CDR3 reads CASSGQIETATYGMVKEQFF. The CDR3 DNA is TGCGCCAGCAGTGGCCAAATAGAGACGGCGACGTACGGGATGGTTAAGGAGCAGTTCTTC.